Listed below are T cell receptor beta chains from one sample, sequenced in a study of molecular identifiers for immune sequencing clone quantification. Via MiXCR, TCRdb re-called the PCR reads, giving one row per CDR3 protein. The sample yields about half a million distinct CDR3 sequences, over 20% seen once. The sequenced sample consisted of naive CD8+ T cells from blood, with Jurkat cell RNA spiked in. These receptors were taken from a human donor in good health. Some libraries in this study had Jurkat cell RNA spiked in. Each CDR3 is given with its conserved first and last residue. Each record gives: D gene, clone size, CDR3 length, V gene, J gene, CDR3 DNA, CDR3 protein. D genes are given only for firm matches. Clone size is stated in some rows and not others, as once, few, many or a class when expanded.

-	-	17	TRBV20-1	TRBJ1-6	TGCAGTGCTAGGGACATGGAAAGGGACGGAGAGAATTCACCCCTCCACTTT	CSARDMERDGENSPLHF
TRBD2	-	17	TRBV20-1	TRBJ2-7	TGCAGTGCTAGAGATCCTCAGCGGACTAGCGGGATCTACGAGCAGTACTTC	CSARDPQRTSGIYEQYF
-	many	17	TRBV4-3	TRBJ1-1	TGCGCCAGCAGCCAAGACCCTGTCAGATCCATGAACACTGAAGCTTTCTTT	CASSQDPVRSMNTEAFF
TRBD2	-	15	TRBV20-1	TRBJ2-7	TGCAGTACTAGAGATTTGAGGGAGGGGACCTACGAGCAGTACTTC	CSTRDLREGTYEQYF
TRBD1	-	14	TRBV7-9	TRBJ2-7	TGTGCCAGCAGCCCAGAGGACAGGGGGAACGAGCAGTACTTC	CASSPEDRGNEQYF
TRBD1	once	16	TRBV7-3	TRBJ2-3	TGTGCCAGCAGCTTAACCGGGACAGAGACCACAGATACGCAGTATTTT	CASSLTGTETTDTQYF
-	few	13	TRBV15	TRBJ2-3	TGTGCCACCAGCGAGCCAGAGGCAGATACGCAGTATTTT	CATSEPEADTQYF
TRBD2	many	16	TRBV20-1	TRBJ2-1	TGCAGTGCCCGATGGCGGCTAGCGGGAGTCTACAATGAGCAGTTCTTC	CSARWRLAGVYNEQFF
-	few	17	TRBV4-3	TRBJ1-6	TGCGCCAGCAGCCCCCATTCTAGGGGAAAAAATAATTCACCCCTCCACTTT	CASSPHSRGKNNSPLHF
-	-	15	TRBV7-9	TRBJ2-3	TGTGCCAGCAGCGCCCCTGGGTCATTGTCAGATACGCAGTATTTT	CASSAPGSLSDTQYF
-	few	17	TRBV12-3/TRBV12-4	TRBJ2-2	TGTGCCAGCAGTTTATTGGCGCCCACTACGAACACCGGGGAGCTGTTTTTT	CASSLLAPTTNTGELFF
-	-	16	TRBV9	TRBJ2-3	TGTGCCAGCAGCGTAGAGGCAGGATGGAGCACAGATACGCAGTATTTT	CASSVEAGWSTDTQYF
-	few	15	TRBV7-6	TRBJ2-1	TGTGCCAGCAGCTTAGACGTGGGGGGCGGGAGTGAGCAGTTCTTC	CASSLDVGGGSEQFF
-	many	17	TRBV28	TRBJ2-1	TGTGCCAGCGCAAAGTCAGGTCCCCTTACAATTTACAATGAGCAGTTCTTC	CASAKSGPLTIYNEQFF
-	-	15	TRBV6-2/TRBV6-3	TRBJ2-3	TGTGCCAGCAGTTACACCACGGGCTTCACAGATACGCAGTATTTT	CASSYTTGFTDTQYF
-	-	19	TRBV7-2	TRBJ2-3	TGTGCCAGCAGCTTAGTAGCGGCCCGAGAGTCTTGGAGCACAGATACGCAGTATTTT	CASSLVAARESWSTDTQYF
-	few	18	TRBV21-1	TRBJ1-1	TGTGCCAGCAGCAAAGTGCAACAGGGGTTTTCTGGTTTCACTGAAGCTTTCTTT	CASSKVQQGFSGFTEAFF
-	many	11	TRBV2	TRBJ1-2	TGTGCCAGCAGGTCCGGCTATGGCTACACCTTC	CASRSGYGYTF
-	few	16	TRBV4-2	TRBJ2-5	TGTGCCAGCAGCCAAGATAATGGGGGGGCGGGGGAGACCCAGTACTTC	CASSQDNGGAGETQYF